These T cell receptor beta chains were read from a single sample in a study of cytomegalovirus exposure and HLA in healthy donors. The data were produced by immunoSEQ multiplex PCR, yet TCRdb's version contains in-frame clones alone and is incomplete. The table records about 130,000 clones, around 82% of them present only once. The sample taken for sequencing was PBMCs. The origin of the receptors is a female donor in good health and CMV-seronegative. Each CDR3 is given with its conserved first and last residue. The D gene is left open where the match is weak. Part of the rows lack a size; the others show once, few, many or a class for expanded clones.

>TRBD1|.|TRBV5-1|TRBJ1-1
CASGTGGIDTEAFF
TGCGCCAGCGGGACAGGGGGAATTGACACTGAAGCTTTCTTT
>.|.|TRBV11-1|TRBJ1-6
CASSLERGAASPLHF
TGTGCCAGCAGCTTAGAACGGGGGGCCGCTTCACCCCTCCACTTT
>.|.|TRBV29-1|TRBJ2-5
CSGARGETQYF
TGCAGCGGTGCCCGCGGGGAGACCCAGTACTTC
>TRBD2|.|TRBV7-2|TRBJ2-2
CASSPLRGRTTGELFF
TGTGCCAGCAGCCCCTTACGCGGGAGAACCACCGGGGAGCTGTTTTTT
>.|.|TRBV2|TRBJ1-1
CASSDRENTEAFF
TGTGCCAGCAGTGACAGGGAGAACACTGAAGCTTTCTTT
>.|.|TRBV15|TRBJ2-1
CATSRQKWGRNEQFF
TGTGCCACCAGCAGGCAGAAGTGGGGCCGCAATGAGCAGTTCTTC
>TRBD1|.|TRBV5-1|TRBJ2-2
CASSLRQGRPGELFF
TGCGCCAGCAGCTTGAGACAGGGTCGCCCCGGGGAGCTGTTTTTT
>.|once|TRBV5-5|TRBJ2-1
CASSLRDSYSYNEQFF
TGTGCCAGCAGCCTGCGGGACTCCTATTCCTACAATGAGCAGTTCTTC
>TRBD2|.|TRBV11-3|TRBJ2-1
CASSISFGGGGDEQFF
TGTGCCAGCAGCATCAGTTTTGGGGGGGGTGGGGATGAGCAGTTCTTC
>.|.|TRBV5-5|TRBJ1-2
CASSLIRGPYGYTF
TGTGCCAGCAGCTTGATCAGGGGCCCCTATGGCTACACCTTC
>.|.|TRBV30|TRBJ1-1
CACRLGWETEAFF
TGTGCCTGCCGCTTGGGGTGGGAGACTGAAGCTTTCTTT
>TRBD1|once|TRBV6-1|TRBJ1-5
CASIDRVVGQPQHF
TGTGCCAGCATAGACAGGGTGGTTGGTCAGCCCCAGCATTTT
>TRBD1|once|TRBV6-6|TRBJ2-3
CASRRQGLTDTQYF
TGTGCCAGCAGGAGACAGGGTTTAACAGATACGCAGTATTTT
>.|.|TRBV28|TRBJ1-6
CASSLARQGMSYNSPLHF
TGTGCCAGCAGTTTAGCAAGGCAGGGAATGTCCTATAATTCACCCCTCCACTTT
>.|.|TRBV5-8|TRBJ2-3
CASSLGSAPGTDTQYF
TGTGCCAGCAGCTTGGGGTCGGCCCCCGGGACAGATACGCAGTATTTT
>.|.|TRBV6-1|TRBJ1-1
CASSPRGRSTEAFF
TGTGCCAGCTCCCCGCGGGGGCGCAGCACTGAAGCTTTCTTT